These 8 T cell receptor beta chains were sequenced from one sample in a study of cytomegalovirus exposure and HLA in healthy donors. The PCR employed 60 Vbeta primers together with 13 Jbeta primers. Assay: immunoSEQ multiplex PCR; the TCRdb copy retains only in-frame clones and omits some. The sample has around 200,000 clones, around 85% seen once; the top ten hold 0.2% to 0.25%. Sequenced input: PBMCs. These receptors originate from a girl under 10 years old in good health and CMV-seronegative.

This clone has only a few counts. The chain's CDR3 is CASSYWQDTEAFF. Here the CDR3 DNA reads TGTGCCAGTAGTTACTGGCAGGACACTGAAGCTTTCTTT. This chain uses TRBV19 with TRBJ1-1; no clear D gene. Trimming cost V 5 bases and J 3 bases, with 10 bases left between them. Looked up from germline, CDR1 is LNHDA and CDR2 is SQIVND (reference sequence). This CDR3 region has 13 residues.

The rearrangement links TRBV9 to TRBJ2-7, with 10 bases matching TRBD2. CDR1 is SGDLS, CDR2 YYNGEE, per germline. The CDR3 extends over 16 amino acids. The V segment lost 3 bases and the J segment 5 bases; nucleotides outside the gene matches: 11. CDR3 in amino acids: CASSARSSGGVHEQYF. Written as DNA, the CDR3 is TGTGCCAGCAGCGCACGCTCTAGCGGGGGTGTCCACGAGCAGTACTTC.

The CDR3 DNA follows: TGTGCCAGCAGCTATAACGGCGGGGGGGTATACGAGCAGTACTTC. Its translation: CASSYNGGGVYEQYF. This chain links TRBV5-4 with TRBJ2-7; TRBD2 matches at 9 bases. From germline, CDR1 is SGHNT and CDR2 YYREEE (reference sequence). CDR3 length equals 15 residues. Trimming cost V 3 bases and J 4 bases; bases outside gene matches: 8.

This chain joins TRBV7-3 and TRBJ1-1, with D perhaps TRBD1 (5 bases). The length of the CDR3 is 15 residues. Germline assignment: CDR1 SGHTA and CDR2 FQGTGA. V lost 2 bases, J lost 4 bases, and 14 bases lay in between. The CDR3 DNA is TGTGCCAGCAGCTTAGACAGCAAGTCGTCCACTGAAGCTTTCTTT. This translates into CASSLDSKSSTEAFF.

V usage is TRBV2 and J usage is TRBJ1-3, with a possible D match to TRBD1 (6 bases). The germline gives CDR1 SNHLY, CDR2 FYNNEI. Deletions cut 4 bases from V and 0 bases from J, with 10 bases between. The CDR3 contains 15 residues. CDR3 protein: CASSGTDLSGNTIYF. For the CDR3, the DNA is TGTGCCAGCAGTGGGACAGACCTCTCTGGAAACACCATATATTTT.

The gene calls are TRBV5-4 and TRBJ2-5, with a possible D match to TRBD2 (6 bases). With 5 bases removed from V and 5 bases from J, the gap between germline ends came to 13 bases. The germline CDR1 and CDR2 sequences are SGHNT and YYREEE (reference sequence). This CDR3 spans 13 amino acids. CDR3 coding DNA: TGTGCCAGCAGGGAGCGGAGGGGCGAGACCCAGTACTTC. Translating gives CASRERRGETQYF.

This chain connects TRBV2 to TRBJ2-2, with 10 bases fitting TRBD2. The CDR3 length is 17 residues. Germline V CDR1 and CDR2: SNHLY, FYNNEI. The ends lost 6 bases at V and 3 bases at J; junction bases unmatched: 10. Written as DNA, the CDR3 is TGTGCCAGCAGGAGAACCGGGACTAGCGACTACACCGGGGAGCTGTTTTTT. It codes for CASRRTGTSDYTGELFF.

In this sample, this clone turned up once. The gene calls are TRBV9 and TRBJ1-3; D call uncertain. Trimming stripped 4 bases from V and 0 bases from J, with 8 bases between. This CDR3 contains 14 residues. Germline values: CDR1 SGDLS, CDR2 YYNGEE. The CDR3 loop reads CASSQVDSGNTIYF. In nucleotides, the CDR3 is TGTGCCAGCAGCCAGGTAGACTCTGGAAACACCATATATTTT.